The entry below describes one T cell receptor beta chain. This entry comes from a study of blood T cell repertoires in COVID-19. Study overall: Acute and convalescent COVID-19 samples came from the United States, Italy and Spain.

Generated by immunoSEQ multiplex PCR, the TCRdb table keeps only in-frame clones and is missing some. The data show roughly 66,000 clones, with about 90% seen just once and around 7% held by the top ten. V was clipped by 4 bases and J by 6 bases, with 12 bases between them. Germline CDR1 is LNHDA and CDR2 is SQIVND (reference sequence). This CDR3 contains 13 residues. The sequenced sample was peripheral blood. The V and J genes are TRBV19 and TRBJ1-1; possible D gene TRBD1, 6 bases. This receptor was obtained from a human donor in a cohort sampled during active COVID-19. The CDR3 nucleotides read TGTGCCAGTAGTAATGGACAGTCTCCTGAAGCTTTCTTT. Translation gives CASSNGQSPEAFF.